Below, 24 T cell receptor beta chains from the same sample are listed, as sequenced in a study of blood T cells in healthy people across ages. For the second PCR, which ran for 7 to 11 cycles, a sample-barcoded 5' primer and a J-beta primer mix were used. TCRdb itself ran the 5' RACE reads through MiXCR, one entry per CDR3 protein. The table records under 850,000 distinct CDR3 sequences, around 36% of them present only once. Sequenced: blood. These receptors were obtained from a man between 18 and 29 years old in good health.

This clonotype was counted between two and nine times. V and J are TRBV21-1 and TRBJ2-6. TRBV21-1 is noted as a pseudogene. The CDR3 is 15 amino acids. CDR3 DNA sequence: TGTGCCAGCAGCAAAGAGGGATCTGGGGCCAACGTCCTGACTTTC. This gives the protein CASSKEGSGANVLTF.

This clonotype was detected many times. The J gene is TRBJ2-3, the V gene TRBV5-1; 8 nucleotides agree with TRBD2. This CDR3 comprises 17 residues. Germline lookup yields CDR1 SGHRS and CDR2 YFSETQ. Trimming cost V 4 bases and J 2 bases; bases outside gene matches: 12. The CDR3 nucleotides read TGCGCCAGCAGCCCGGGGCTGGTAGCGGGGATCACAGATACGCAGTATTTT. Translating gives CASSPGLVAGITDTQYF.

Worth noting for this clonotype: A much larger clone sits a single nucleotide away, making a read error possible. This rearrangement joins TRBV29-1 to TRBJ2-1; 13 bases map to TRBD2. Germline CDR1 and CDR2: SQVTM and ANQGSEA. There are 13 residues in the CDR3. Trimming cost V 0 bases and J 13 bases; bases outside gene matches: 3. This chain's CDR3 is CSVEEGLAGDQFF. The CDR3 DNA follows: TGCAGCGTTGAAGAAGGACTAGCGGGAGATCAGTTCTTC.

This clonotype was seen a few times. V gene TRBV5-1 combines with J gene TRBJ2-3, with D perhaps matching TRBD2 (5 bases). Trimming stripped 2 bases from V and 8 bases from J, with 12 bases between. Germline V gene sequence: CDR1 SGHRS, CDR2 YFSETQ. The CDR3 length is 13 residues. The CDR3 loop is CASSFKGDTTQYF. The CDR3, as DNA: TGCGCCAGCAGCTTTAAGGGAGACACTACGCAGTATTTT.

A few counts support this clonotype. CDR3 amino acids: CAISGGIEQYF. The DNA of the CDR3 is TGTGCCATCAGTGGGGGGATTGAGCAGTACTTC. The chain links TRBV10-3 to TRBJ2-7; D is possibly TRBD1 or TRBD2 (5 bases each). V gave up 4 bases and J gave up 7 bases, with 8 bases separating them. The CDR3 extends over 11 amino acids. Germline assignment: CDR1 ENHRY and CDR2 SYGVKD.

This clonotype has just one count. The V gene is TRBV7-2, the J gene TRBJ2-1, with 7 bases lining up with TRBD2. Looked up from germline, CDR1 is SGHTA and CDR2 is FQGNSA. J gave up 7 bases and V 0 bases, and 9 bases lay outside the gene matches. This CDR3 region has 16 residues. Here the CDR3 reads CASSLAGREAGNEQFF. The CDR3, as DNA: TGTGCCAGCAGCTTAGCGGGCCGGGAGGCGGGGAATGAGCAGTTCTTC.

This clonotype was seen repeatedly, ten times or more. This chain uses TRBV6-5 with TRBJ1-2; D is possibly TRBD1 (6 bases). Germline V CDR1 and CDR2: MNHEY, SVGAGI. The CDR3 covers 14 residues. The germline V and J ends were trimmed by 6 bases and 5 bases, with 16 bases remaining between them. Here the CDR3 reads CASSSSGGGYGYTF. CDR3 nucleotides: TGTGCCAGCAGCTCGTCGGGGGGCGGGTATGGCTACACCTTC.

The chain links TRBV24-1 to TRBJ1-2; 7 positions match TRBD1. The ends lost 3 bases at V and 6 bases at J; junction bases unmatched: 3. Looked up from germline, CDR1 is KGHDR and CDR2 is SFDVKD. The CDR3 runs 13 residues. The CDR3 DNA follows: TGTGCCACCAGTGATCCGACAGGGAATGGCTACACCTTC. Its translation is CATSDPTGNGYTF.

This clonotype was detected only a few times. The CDR3 loop is CASSLVRTSYEQYF. DNA of the CDR3: TGTGCCAGCAGTTTAGTAAGGACGTCCTACGAGCAGTACTTC. The chain carries TRBV6-5 and TRBJ2-7; D gene uncertain. CDR1 and CDR2 from the germline V gene are MNHEY and SVGAGI. This CDR3 has 14 amino acids. V lost 4 bases and J 1 base, leaving 11 bases between the germline ends.

This clonotype occurred a few times. The gene calls are TRBV28 and TRBJ1-6; D possibly corresponds to TRBD1 (6 bases). With 5 bases removed from V and 1 base from J, the gap between germline ends came to 15 bases. The CDR3 has 17 residues. The germline V gene encodes CDR1 MDHEN and CDR2 SYDVKM. The CDR3 DNA reads TGTGCCAGCAGTAGTCCAGGGGAGGTGTCCTATAATTCACCCCTCCACTTT. This codes for CASSSPGEVSYNSPLHF.

V gene TRBV19 combines with J gene TRBJ1-2; D is undetermined. Trimming left V 3 bases short and J 4 bases short, with 9 bases between. CDR1 and CDR2 from the germline V gene are LNHDA and SQIVND (reference sequence). The CDR3 totals 13 residues. DNA for the CDR3: TGTGCCAGTAGTATGCAGGTCTTCTATGGCTACACCTTC. Residues: CASSMQVFYGYTF.

This clonotype was seen a few times. The genes are TRBV11-2 and TRBJ2-1; TRBD2 is a possible D gene (7 bases). The V gene's germline CDR1 is SGHAT and CDR2 FQNNGV. Trimming pared 3 bases from V and 6 bases from J, leaving 12 bases between. The CDR3 has 14 residues. The CDR3 loop reads CASSLGGLINEQFF. CDR3 nucleotides: TGTGCCAGCAGCTTGGGGGGGCTTATCAATGAGCAGTTCTTC.

This clonotype appeared a few times. The chain recombines TRBV20-1 with TRBJ2-5, with 10 nucleotides matching TRBD2. CDR1 and CDR2 (germline): DFQATT, SNEGSKA (reference sequence). The CDR3 sequence is 14 residues long. V gave up 1 base and J gave up 5 bases; unmatched junction bases: 4. This CDR3 reads CSARGSGGTETQYF. The CDR3 coding sequence is TGCAGTGCTAGAGGTAGCGGGGGGACGGAGACCCAGTACTTC.

This clonotype came up a few times. The chain carries TRBV6-6 and TRBJ1-2; D perhaps matches TRBD1 (6 bases). V was cut by 6 bases and J by 0 bases, with 17 bases left in between. The CDR3 is made up of 16 amino acids. The germline CDR1 and CDR2 sequences are MNHNY and SVGAGI (reference sequence). This CDR3 reads CASSFGQSQSNYGYTF. As DNA, the CDR3 is TGTGCCAGCAGCTTCGGACAGAGTCAGTCTAACTATGGCTACACCTTC.

In this sample, this clonotype turned up many times. The chain carries TRBV6-5 and TRBJ2-7, with 11 bases matching TRBD1. This CDR3 is built from 15 residues. Germline V gene data show CDR1 as MNHEY and CDR2 as SVGAGI. J gave up 4 bases and V 0 bases, and 2 bases lay outside the gene matches. The CDR3 region has the DNA TGTGCCAGCAGTTACTCAGGGGACAGGGGGTACGAGCAGTACTTC. It yields the protein CASSYSGDRGYEQYF.

The CDR3 DNA sequence: TGTGCCAGCAGCTTAGCGAGCGGGGGGGCCCATGAGCAGTACTTC. This encodes CASSLASGGAHEQYF. This chain uses TRBV7-2 with TRBJ2-5, with 10 bases matching TRBD2. CDR3 length: 15 amino acids. The V segment lost 0 bases and the J segment 11 bases; nucleotides outside the gene matches: 9. Germline V gene lookup returns CDR1 SGHTA and CDR2 FQGNSA.

The rearrangement links TRBV5-1 to TRBJ2-3, with a tentative D call TRBD2 (6 bases). Trimming removed 5 bases at V and 6 bases at J, with 19 bases between. CDR1 is SGHRS and CDR2 is YFSETQ in the germline V gene. This CDR3 comprises 15 residues. CDR3 loop: CASRSQVSGADTQYF. The CDR3 nucleotides read TGCGCCAGCAGGTCACAAGTTAGCGGAGCCGATACGCAGTATTTT. Combining the CDR3 with reference TRBV5-1 and TRBJ2-3 gives the whole variable domain KAGVTQTPRYLIKTRGQQVTLSCSPISGHRSVSWYQQTPGQGLQFLFEYFSETQRNKGNFPGRFSGRQFSNSRSEMNVSTLELGDSALYLCASRSQVSGADTQYFGPGTRLTVL.

As concerns this clonotype: One end of the junction does not line up with germline, which may come from a read error. The J gene is TRBJ2-7, the V gene TRBV25-1; D unresolved. Per germline, CDR1 MGHDK and CDR2 SYGVNS. The CDR3 runs to 14 residues. This CDR3 reads CASSETLISFEQYF. For the CDR3, the DNA is TGTGCCAGCAGTGAAACTCTGATTTCCTTCGAGCAGTACTTC.

As regards this clonotype: A single base separates this from a much larger clone, so it may be a read error. The V and J genes are TRBV30 and TRBJ2-1; 9 nucleotides line up with TRBD1. In germline, CDR1 is GTSNPN, CDR2 SVGIG (reference sequence). This CDR3 has 14 residues. The CDR3 coding sequence is TGCAGTACGGGGACAGGGATGGTAAGGGAGACCCAGTTCTTC. It yields the protein CSTGTGMVRETQFF.

A few counts support this clonotype. V usage is TRBV28 and J usage is TRBJ1-5; D call uncertain. Trimming took 2 bases from V and 9 from J, leaving 11 bases between them. This CDR3 is 13 amino acids long. The germline CDR1 and CDR2 sequences are MDHEN and SYDVKM. The CDR3 spells CASSLRSPRPQHF. CDR3 sequence (DNA): TGTGCCAGCAGTTTAAGGTCCCCTCGGCCCCAGCATTTT. Looking up the rest from reference TRBV28 and TRBJ1-5 gives the full variable domain: DVKVTQSSRYLVKRTGEKVFLECVQDMDHENMFWYRQDPGLGLRLIYFSYDVKMKEKGDIPEGYSVSREKKERFSLILESASTNQTSMYLCASSLRSPRPQHFGDGTRLSIL.

The V gene is TRBV6-2 or TRBV6-3, the J gene TRBJ2-3; TRBD1 might be the D (5 bases). The CDR3 loop spans 13 amino acids. Trimming cost V 4 bases and J 2 bases, with 7 bases left between them. CDR1 is MNHEY and CDR2 is SVGEGT in the germline V gene. This chain's CDR3 is CASSLDNTDTQYF. Written as DNA, the CDR3 is TGTGCCAGCAGTTTGGACAACACAGATACGCAGTATTTT.

This clonotype was seen a few times. V gene TRBV7-2 combines with J gene TRBJ2-7, with TRBD1 matching 8 bases. Germline V gene lookup returns CDR1 SGHTA and CDR2 FQGNSA. The CDR3 covers 19 residues. V gave up 1 base and J gave up 2 bases; unmatched junction bases: 16. CDR3 in DNA: TGTGCCAGCAGCTTAGGGGGTGGGTTTGGACAGGGAGCCGCCTACGAGCAGTACTTC. Translating gives CASSLGGGFGQGAAYEQYF.

The count of this clonotype is one. The chain couples TRBV7-8 to TRBJ2-2, with 10 bases identical to TRBD1. The CDR3 totals 17 residues. Germline values: CDR1 SGHVS, CDR2 FQNEAQ. V was clipped by 8 bases and J by 7 bases; unmatched bases: 16. CDR3 region: CASLRTGGGHTLGELFF. The DNA for the CDR3 is TGTGCCAGCCTAAGGACAGGGGGGGGGCATACTCTCGGGGAGCTGTTTTTT. Filled out from reference TRBV7-8 and TRBJ2-2, the complete variable domain reads GAGVSQSPRYKVAKRGQDVALRCDPISGHVSLFWYQQALGQGPEFLTYFQNEAQLDKSGLPSDRFFAERPEGSVSTLKIQRTQQEDSAVYLCASLRTGGGHTLGELFFGEGSRLTVL.

This clonotype showed up many times. V usage is TRBV27 and J usage is TRBJ1-5; D is uncertain. Germline values: CDR1 MNHEY, CDR2 SMNVEV (reference sequence). Between the trimmed V and J ends, which lost 6 bases and 3 bases, there was a span of 9 bases. The CDR3 consists of 13 residues. The CDR3 here is CASSLVSNQPQHF. Written as DNA, the CDR3 is TGTGCCAGCAGCTTAGTATCCAATCAGCCCCAGCATTTT.